This T cell receptor (beta chain) was observed in a study of early T cells in non-severe SARS-CoV-2 infection. TCRdb independently ran MiXCR on the 5' RACE reads; one entry per CDR3 protein. The profile shows approximately 52,000 distinct CDR3 sequences, around 8% of them singletons. With V trimmed by 0 bases and J by 0 bases, 5 bases remained unmatched. The germline V gene has CDR1 LGHNA and CDR2 YNFKEQ. This CDR3 spans 17 amino acids. This clonotype was seen a few times. The specimen was whole blood. The clonotype originates from an adult who was a healthcare worker with PCR-confirmed SARS-CoV-2 infection or an uninfected control (not recorded which). The chain recombines TRBV4-2 with TRBJ2-1; 7 bases align to TRBD2. The CDR3 DNA reads as TGTGCCAGCAGCCAAGATAGGCGGGGGAGCTCCTACAATGAGCAGTTCTTC. It codes for CASSQDRRGSSYNEQFF.